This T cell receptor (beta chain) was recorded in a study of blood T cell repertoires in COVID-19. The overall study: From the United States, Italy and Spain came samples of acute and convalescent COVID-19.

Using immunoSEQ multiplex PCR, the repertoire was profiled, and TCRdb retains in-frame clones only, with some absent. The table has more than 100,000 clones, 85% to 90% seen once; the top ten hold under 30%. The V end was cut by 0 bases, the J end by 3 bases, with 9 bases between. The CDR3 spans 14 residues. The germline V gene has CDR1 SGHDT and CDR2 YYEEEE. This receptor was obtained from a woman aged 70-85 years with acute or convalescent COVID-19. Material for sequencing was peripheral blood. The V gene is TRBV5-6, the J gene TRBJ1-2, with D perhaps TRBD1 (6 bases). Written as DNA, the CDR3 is TGTGCCAGCAGCTTGGGGGGGCTTTACTATGGCTACACCTTC. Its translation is CASSLGGLYYGYTF.